The clone carrying this T cell receptor beta chain was seen at least ten times. Its antigen is unknown. Via MiXCR, TCRdb re-called the RT-PCR reads, giving one row per CDR3 protein. The repertoire consists of hundreds of thousands of distinct CDR3 sequences, with around 15% occurring once and the leading ten covering approximately 7.6%. This record belongs to a study of response to subunit inactivated influenza vaccine. This CDR3 comprises 16 residues. Deletions cut 4 bases from V and 3 bases from J, with 16 bases between. Study-wide results and limits: Authors proposed each seasonal influenza vaccination draws in few new T cells.

Sequences were derived from PBMCs from blood, sampled less than 15 days before vaccination. The chain uses TRBV12-3 or TRBV12-4 and TRBJ2-4; D remains unclear. The sequence was collected from a man in his fifties who received an inactivated influenza vaccine. The CDR3 nucleotides are TGTGCCAGCAGTTCAAAGCAGGAGTTGGTCAAAAACATTCAGTACTTC. This gives the protein CASSSKQELVKNIQYF.